This TCR beta chain was recovered during a study of T cells in Graves' hyperthyroidism and ophthalmopathy. This clonotype has at least ten counts. Its antigen is unknown. RNA transcripts yielded amplified TCR beta CDR3 regions. The HTBI primer set was used in a first-round RT-PCR of the TCR CDR3. TCRdb reprocessed the multiplex PCR reads via MiXCR and lists one record per CDR3 protein. The data show almost 600,000 distinct CDR3 sequences, under 60% seen once. Findings of the study overall: From stable hyperthyroidism, ophthalmopathy was set apart by a 13 V-J model.

V lost 7 bases, J lost 5 bases, and 14 bases stayed unmatched. CDR1 and CDR2 (germline): SGHDT, YYEEEE. CDR3 length equals 15 residues. These patients, aged 18 to 65, had recently diagnosed hyperthyroidism lasting under 2 months. The chain combines TRBV5-6 with TRBJ2-5; 7 nucleotides agree with TRBD2. The TCR comes from a woman aged 18 to 35 with Graves' hyperthyroidism. Sequences were obtained from peripheral blood or thyroid tissue (not recorded which). Here the CDR3 reads CASGLGGRAGETQYF. CDR3 coding DNA: TGTGCCAGCGGTCTAGGAGGGAGGGCCGGGGAGACCCAGTACTTC. The variable domain in full, with the rest retrieved from reference TRBV5-6 and TRBJ2-5, is DAGVTQSPTHLIKTRGQQVTLRCSPKSGHDTVSWYQQALGQGPQFIFQYYEEEERQRGNFPDRFSGHQFPNYSSELNVNALLLGDSALYLCASGLGGRAGETQYFGPGTRLLVL.